This T cell receptor (beta chain) was profiled in a study of cytomegalovirus exposure and HLA in healthy donors. The germline gives CDR1 MNHEY, CDR2 SVGAGI. V dropped 7 bases and J dropped 6 bases, with 19 bases sitting between them. The CDR3 runs 14 residues. It was with 60 Vbeta and 13 Jbeta primers that the PCR ran. Libraries were prepared by immunoSEQ multiplex PCR; TCRdb keeps only in-frame clonotypes and omits some of them. The data contain some 150,000 clones, 82% of them singletons. The sequenced sample consisted of PBMCs. The V gene is TRBV6-5, the J gene TRBJ2-7; D possibly corresponds to TRBD2 (6 bases). This receptor was identified in a woman aged 45-65 years in good health and CMV-seropositive. The CDR3 DNA sequence: TGTGCCAGCACCAACCCGGGGGTAGCGGTCGAGCAGTACTTC. Translating gives CASTNPGVAVEQYF.